The rows below give T cell receptor beta chains drawn from one sample of a study of blood T cell repertoires in COVID-19. Using immunoSEQ multiplex PCR, the repertoire was profiled, and TCRdb retains in-frame clones only, with some absent. The repertoire consists of roughly 63,000 clones, with around 80% occurring once and the leading ten covering approximately 30%. Sequencing was done on a sample of peripheral blood. The receptors come from a human donor in a cohort sampled during active COVID-19. CDR3s include the opening cysteine and the closing phenylalanine or tryptophan. The order of the fields is J gene, clone size, V gene, D gene, CDR3 protein, CDR3 DNA. The D gene is left open where the match is weak. A clone size is listed for some rows: how often the clone was seen (once, few, many), or a class if it is expanded.

TRBJ1-6,.,TRBV28,TRBD1,CASRPGQGAKYSPLHF,TGTGCCAGCAGACCTGGACAGGGGGCGAAATACTCACCCCTCCACTTT
TRBJ1-4,.,TRBV2,TRBD1,CASSWDRGMNEKLFF,TGTGCCAGCAGTTGGGACAGGGGAATGAATGAAAAACTGTTTTTT
TRBJ1-1,few,TRBV5-1,TRBD1,CASSGQGGTEAFF,TGCGCCAGCAGTGGACAGGGCGGTACTGAAGCTTTCTTT
TRBJ2-1,.,TRBV19,TRBD2,CASIGIAGGSYGNEQFF,TGTGCCAGTATCGGGATAGCGGGAGGGTCATATGGCAATGAGCAGTTCTTC
TRBJ1-2,.,TRBV2,.,CASHRVGYGYTF,TGTGCCAGCCACAGGGTAGGGTATGGCTACACCTTC
TRBJ2-1,.,TRBV7-9,.,CASSSSVRGHEQFF,TGTGCCAGCAGCTCCTCGGTGCGGGGTCATGAGCAGTTCTTC
TRBJ2-3,.,TRBV5-4,.,CASSLGGARSDTQYF,TGTGCCAGCAGCTTGGGTGGAGCCAGATCAGATACGCAGTATTTT
TRBJ2-1,.,TRBV15,.,CATSREEQSYNEQFF,TGTGCCACCAGCAGAGAAGAACAGTCCTACAATGAGCAGTTCTTC
TRBJ2-1,.,TRBV7-9,.,CASSLAQNEQFF,TGTGCCAGCAGCTTAGCGCAGAATGAGCAGTTCTTC
TRBJ2-7,.,TRBV12-5,.,CASVEADYRIDEQYF,TGTGCTAGTGTCGAAGCGGACTATCGCATAGACGAGCAGTACTTC
TRBJ1-1,.,TRBV5-1,TRBD1,CASSAADVRDRGGMNTEAFF,TGCGCCAGCAGCGCGGCTGATGTCCGGGACAGGGGAGGCATGAACACTGAAGCTTTCTTT